The rows below give T cell receptor beta chains drawn from one sample of a study of response to subunit inactivated influenza vaccine. TCRdb reprocessed the RT-PCR reads via MiXCR and lists one record per CDR3 protein. The table shows about 620,000 distinct CDR3 sequences, with over 9% occurring only once. A further study also used this sample, focusing on T cells expressing NK-cell markers.

Sequencing used PBMCs from blood, obtained on the day of vaccination. The receptor set was obtained from a man aged 45 to 65 who received an inactivated influenza vaccine. Each CDR3 is given with its conserved first and last residue. Each record gives: J gene, V gene, D gene, clone size, CDR3 protein, CDR3 DNA. D genes are given only for firm matches. The listing skips clone size in some rows; elsewhere it reads once, few, many or a size class.

>TRBJ1-5|TRBV3-1|NA|NA
CASSQSGGFDQPQHF
TGTGCCAGCAGCCAGAGCGGGGGCTTTGATCAGCCCCAGCATTTT
>TRBJ2-1|TRBV29-1|NA|few
CSVEQGGSYNEQFF
TGCAGCGTTGAACAGGGCGGCTCCTACAATGAGCAGTTCTTC
>TRBJ2-3|TRBV7-9|NA|few
CASSLAPRDTQYF
TGTGCCAGCAGCCTAGCTCCTAGGGATACGCAGTATTTT
>TRBJ1-2|TRBV3-1|NA|few
CASSWAADPYGYTF
TGTGCCAGCAGCTGGGCGGCAGACCCCTATGGCTACACCTTC
>TRBJ2-6|TRBV5-5|NA|few
CASSLSRQDSAGANVLTF
TGTGCCAGCAGCTTGTCGCGACAGGACTCTGCTGGGGCCAACGTCCTGACTTTC
>TRBJ2-3|TRBV29-1|TRBD2|NA
CSVEGLADHTQYF
TGCAGCGTTGAAGGACTAGCGGACCATACGCAGTATTTT
>TRBJ2-1|TRBV7-8|TRBD2|once
CASSLRGLAINEQFF
TGTGCCAGCAGCTTGAGGGGACTAGCAATAAATGAGCAGTTCTTC
>TRBJ2-1|TRBV20-1|TRBD2|NA
CSATSGGSYNEQFF
TGCAGTGCTACCAGCGGGGGGTCCTACAATGAGCAGTTCTTC
>TRBJ1-2|TRBV20-1|NA|many
CSAGGGAENYGYTF
TGCAGTGCCGGGGGAGGGGCGGAAAACTATGGCTACACCTTC
>TRBJ2-1|TRBV5-1|TRBD2|many
CASSFAVELAGVEQFF
TGCGCCAGCAGCTTCGCCGTTGAACTAGCGGGAGTTGAGCAGTTCTTC
>TRBJ1-5|TRBV10-3|NA|NA
CAISGGDQPQHF
TGTGCCATCAGTGGAGGGGATCAGCCCCAGCATTTT
>TRBJ2-1|TRBV20-1|TRBD1|NA
CSATGTETYNEQFF
TGCAGTGCTACCGGGACAGAAACATACAATGAGCAGTTCTTC
>TRBJ1-1|TRBV20-1|TRBD1|few
CSARDRGHTEAFF
TGCAGTGCCAGGGACAGGGGCCACACTGAAGCTTTCTTT
>TRBJ2-4|TRBV6-2/TRBV6-3|TRBD2|NA
CASSRSELAALAKNIQYF
TGTGCCAGCAGCCGGAGTGAGCTAGCGGCCCTAGCCAAAAACATTCAGTATTTC
>TRBJ2-3|TRBV12-3/TRBV12-4|TRBD2|many
CASSGLSGGAGTPSTDTQYF
TGTGCCAGCAGTGGCCTTAGCGGGGGGGCCGGTACTCCAAGCACAGATACGCAGTATTTT
>TRBJ2-7|TRBV29-1|NA|few
CSVDGPSGHEQYF
TGCAGCGTTGACGGTCCGTCAGGCCACGAGCAGTACTTC
>TRBJ2-2|TRBV5-6|NA|few
CASSSGSGGELFF
TGTGCCAGCAGCTCCGGCAGTGGCGGGGAGCTGTTTTTT
>TRBJ2-1|TRBV4-1|NA|NA
CASSQELSSSYNEQFF
TGCGCCAGCAGCCAAGAGCTCTCTAGCAGCTACAATGAGCAGTTCTTC
>TRBJ2-7|TRBV5-1|TRBD1|many
CASSGEGTGIYEQYF
TGCGCCAGCAGCGGAGAGGGGACAGGGATCTACGAGCAGTACTTC
>TRBJ1-2|TRBV20-1|TRBD1|NA
CSARDGTGPNGYTF
TGCAGTGCTAGAGATGGGACAGGCCCTAATGGCTACACCTTC
>TRBJ2-7|TRBV20-1|TRBD1|NA
CSARVGQGAGEQYF
TGCAGTGCTAGAGTTGGCCAGGGGGCTGGCGAGCAGTACTTC
>TRBJ1-5|TRBV7-9|NA|NA
CASSLEGAKLPQHF
TGTGCCAGCAGCTTAGAGGGCGCCAAATTACCCCAGCATTTT
>TRBJ1-3|TRBV12-3/TRBV12-4|NA|many
CASSSEGEVSGNTIYF
TGTGCCAGCAGTTCTGAAGGGGAAGTTTCTGGAAACACCATATATTTT
>TRBJ2-2|TRBV24-1|NA|NA
CATSDSHVVASGELFF
TGTGCCACCAGTGATTCCCACGTGGTAGCATCCGGGGAGCTGTTTTTT
>TRBJ2-3|TRBV2|TRBD1|few
CASNLDRQASADTQYF
TGTGCCAGCAACTTGGACAGGCAAGCATCAGCAGATACGCAGTATTTT
>TRBJ2-1|TRBV20-1|TRBD1|few
CSASSTGKNEQFF
TGCAGTGCTAGTTCGACAGGGAAAAATGAGCAGTTCTTC
>TRBJ1-1|TRBV12-3/TRBV12-4|TRBD1|NA
CASSQRRTGTMNTEAFF
TGTGCCAGCAGTCAACGTCGGACAGGGACCATGAACACTGAAGCTTTCTTT
>TRBJ2-1|TRBV2|NA|NA
CASSEARAPRREQFF
TGTGCCAGCAGTGAAGCCAGAGCCCCCAGAAGGGAGCAGTTCTTC
>TRBJ1-5|TRBV6-1|TRBD1|NA
CASSLDRGRGNQPQHF
TGTGCCAGCAGTCTTGACAGGGGGCGCGGGAATCAGCCCCAGCATTTT
>TRBJ2-7|TRBV2|NA|NA
CASMEGSPGDEQYF
TGTGCCAGCATGGAAGGCTCACCCGGCGACGAGCAGTACTTC
>TRBJ2-2|TRBV4-1|TRBD2|few
CASRREGTGELFF
TGCGCCAGCAGACGGGAGGGCACCGGGGAGCTGTTTTTT
>TRBJ2-1|TRBV4-2|TRBD2|few
CASSQREGAYNEQFF
TGTGCCAGTTCCCAGCGGGAGGGAGCCTACAATGAGCAGTTCTTC
>TRBJ1-5|TRBV20-1|TRBD1|NA
CSARGQGLWSQHF
TGCAGTGCTAGGGGACAGGGACTGTGGTCCCAGCATTTT
>TRBJ2-3|TRBV12-3/TRBV12-4|NA|few
CASMRGETDTQYF
TGTGCCAGCATGAGAGGGGAGACAGATACGCAGTATTTT
>TRBJ2-7|TRBV12-3/TRBV12-4|TRBD2|few
CASSPRLALSPSSYEQYF
TGTGCCAGCAGTCCGCGACTAGCTCTTAGCCCGAGCTCCTACGAGCAGTACTTC
>TRBJ1-4|TRBV11-2|TRBD1|NA
CASSRSQGADEKLFF
TGTGCCAGCAGCCGATCTCAGGGGGCGGATGAAAAACTGTTTTTT
>TRBJ2-1|TRBV4-3|NA|NA
CASSQVKGSYNEQFF
TGCGCCAGCAGCCAAGTCAAGGGGTCCTACAATGAGCAGTTCTTC
>TRBJ1-1|TRBV25-1|NA|many
CASSEFAEMNTEAFF
TGTGCCAGCAGTGAATTCGCTGAGATGAACACTGAAGCTTTCTTT
>TRBJ1-5|TRBV29-1|NA|many
CSVVGDGNQPQHF
TGCAGCGTTGTGGGGGATGGCAATCAGCCCCAGCATTTT
>TRBJ2-1|TRBV27|NA|NA
CASSRGSVGFNEQFF
TGTGCCAGCAGTAGGGGTTCCGTGGGTTTCAATGAGCAGTTCTTC
>TRBJ2-7|TRBV20-1|NA|few
CSGTTVQTSYEQYF
TGCAGTGGCACAACGGTGCAGACCTCCTACGAGCAGTACTTC
>TRBJ1-1|TRBV6-5|NA|few
CASSYWMHTMNTEAFF
TGTGCCAGCAGTTACTGGATGCACACCATGAACACTGAAGCTTTCTTT
>TRBJ2-1|TRBV12-3/TRBV12-4|NA|many
CASSFGGTYNEQFF
TGTGCCAGCAGTTTTGGCGGTACCTACAATGAGCAGTTCTTC
>TRBJ2-1|TRBV5-1|TRBD2|few
CASRTSGGANEQFF
TGCGCCAGCAGAACTAGCGGGGGGGCAAATGAGCAGTTCTTC
>TRBJ2-7|TRBV15|NA|NA
CATSRDKNYEQYF
TGTGCCACCAGCCGGGACAAGAACTACGAGCAGTACTTC
>TRBJ2-3|TRBV7-7|NA|many
CASSPGLSSSTDTQYF
TGTGCCAGCAGCCCAGGTCTGAGTTCTAGCACAGATACGCAGTATTTT
>TRBJ2-7|TRBV29-1|TRBD2|few
CSVVPGGYEQYF
TGCAGCGTTGTCCCGGGGGGTTACGAGCAGTACTTC